This T cell receptor beta chain was recovered during a study of OX40 agonist ivuxolimab in advanced cancers. The table came from immunoSEQ multiplex PCR; TCRdb's copy has only in-frame clones and leaves some out. The table includes about 32,000 clones, 84% detected once. The CDR3 contains 15 residues. Germline V gene lookup returns CDR1 MNHEY and CDR2 SMNVEV (reference sequence). V was clipped by 2 bases and J by 11 bases; unmatched bases: 10. The material was CD4+ or CD8+ T cells sorted from blood, obtained in a trial of the OX40 agonist ivuxolimab. V usage is TRBV27 and J usage is TRBJ2-7, with TRBD1 matching over 12 bases. This clonotype originated in an adult with an advanced solid tumor such as melanoma, head and neck, liver or kidney cancer. This chain's CDR3 is CASSLRGTGGPREYF. CDR3 coding DNA: TGTGCCAGCAGTTTACGTGGGACAGGGGGCCCACGGGAGTACTTC.